This TCR beta chain was documented in a study of monozygotic twins with inflammatory bowel disease. Study outcomes and limitations: The authors found no support for a single strong IBD-associated signal or clonotype. Relative clonotype sharing with others was diminished in IBD patients versus healthy twins, particularly with disease activity. Subtypes among T cells remained indistinguishable.

TCRdb re-called the 5' RACE reads, yielding one record per CDR3 amino acid sequence without DNA. Recorded for this sample: roughly 120,000 distinct CDR3 sequences. Note on this clonotype: No antigen is known for it.

Germline V gives CDR1 DFQATT, CDR2 SNEGSKA (reference sequence). This CDR3 region has 13 residues. This receptor was obtained from a human donor with ulcerative colitis or Crohn's disease, or a healthy co-twin of an affected twin (not recorded which). The chain combines TRBV20-1 with TRBJ2-7. Sequencing used blood. The CDR3 protein is CSARDLLSHEQYF.